This T cell receptor (beta chain) comes out of a study of T cell responses to AZD1222 COVID-19 vaccine. Study results and limitations: Females outnumbered males among donors, who were mostly white British; clonal diversity was possibly underestimated. Researchers report vaccine-associated CD4 TCRs spanning spike, with dominance at 160-218 and 743-854. A rise in Spike-specific TCR breadth and depth followed two AZD1222 doses.

Using immunoSEQ multiplex PCR, the repertoire was profiled, and TCRdb retains in-frame clones only, with some absent. This sample yields 140,000 or so clones, of which more than 70% are seen a single time; 5% to 5.5% belongs to the top ten. With respect to this clone: As yet, its antigen is unknown. One end of the junction does not line up with germline, which may come from a read error.

Recipients boosted at about 4 weeks or about 12 weeks are pooled. Germline loops: CDR1 MNHEY, CDR2 SVGAGI. This CDR3 contains 15 residues. The sequences come from peripheral blood, collected 28 days after the second AZD1222 dose. The TCR sequence derives from an adult who received the AZD1222 COVID-19 vaccine. J is TRBJ1-2 and V is TRBV6-5; unclear D gene. The CDR3 DNA sequence: TGTGCCAGCAGTGACTCGCCCCAAACCAACCATGGCTACACCTTC. Translating it yields CASSDSPQTNHGYTF.